A single sample is the source of the 32 T cell receptor beta chains below, sequenced in a study of molecular identifiers for immune sequencing clone quantification. Each CDR3 protein is one row after TCRdb ran MiXCR on the PCR reads. This table holds 85,000 to 120,000 distinct CDR3 sequences, 35% found once. The specimen was naive CD8+ T cells from blood, with Jurkat cell RNA spiked in. Regarding subset: FACS-sorted CD8+CD4-CCR7+CD45RA+ naive T cells. The receptors stem from a human donor in good health. Some libraries in this study had Jurkat cell RNA spiked in.

CDR3 in DNA: TGTGCCAGCAGTGCTGGGGCCAACGTCCTGACTTTC. Translated: CASSAGANVLTF. This rearrangement joins TRBV2 to TRBJ2-6, with unresolved D. The CDR3 is made up of 12 amino acids. Germline loops: CDR1 SNHLY, CDR2 FYNNEI. Between the trimmed V and J ends, which lost 4 bases and 2 bases, there was a span of 0 bases.

CDR3 nucleotide sequence: TGTGCCAGCAGTTTTAGGGGCGGTTGGTACGAGCAGTACTTC. Its translation is CASSFRGGWYEQYF. This sequence joins TRBV27 and TRBJ2-7, with D tentatively TRBD1 (5 bases). Germline CDR1 is MNHEY and CDR2 is SMNVEV (reference sequence). Trimming left V 3 bases short and J 4 bases short, with 13 bases between. The CDR3 has 14 amino acids.

The gene calls are TRBV25-1 and TRBJ2-7, with TRBD1 identical over 7 bases. The CDR3 runs 14 residues. Germline loops: CDR1 MGHDK, CDR2 SYGVNS. V was clipped by 1 base and J by 3 bases; unmatched bases: 3. The CDR3 spells CASSEWGQFYEQYF. The DNA for the CDR3 is TGTGCCAGCAGTGAATGGGGACAGTTCTACGAGCAGTACTTC.

The V and J genes are TRBV14 and TRBJ2-3; D possibly corresponds to TRBD2 (5 bases). Trimming pared 4 bases from V and 6 bases from J, leaving 14 bases between. CDR1 is SGHDN and CDR2 is FVKESK in the germline V gene. The CDR3 covers 14 residues. CDR3 amino acids: CASSLASTGDTQYF. The CDR3 bases are TGTGCCAGCAGCCTAGCGTCCACGGGGGATACGCAGTATTTT.

This clonotype was found many times. The chain carries TRBV6-6 and TRBJ2-3; TRBD1 agrees at 9 bases. This CDR3 has 17 residues. Looked up from germline, CDR1 is MNHNY and CDR2 is SVGAGI (reference sequence). V was clipped by 2 bases and J by 2 bases; unmatched bases: 8. The CDR3 region has the DNA TGTGCCAGCAGTTACAATCTCGGGACAGGGTACACAGATACGCAGTATTTT. Its translation is CASSYNLGTGYTDTQYF.

This clonotype was counted ten times or more. This chain links TRBV6-5 with TRBJ2-5, with a tentative D call TRBD2 (6 bases). Trimming stripped 7 bases from V and 2 bases from J, with 14 bases between. The germline V gene has CDR1 MNHEY and CDR2 SVGAGI. The CDR3 has 14 amino acids. CDR3 coding DNA: TGTGCCAGCACCTCGGGAGCTAAGCAAGAGACCCAGTACTTC. Protein product: CASTSGAKQETQYF.

The V call is TRBV6-5, the J call TRBJ2-7; 10 bases align to TRBD2. The germline CDR1 and CDR2 sequences are MNHEY and SVGAGI. V dropped 5 bases and J dropped 4; count of bases not matched to a gene: 8. The CDR3 has 15 residues. The CDR3 bases are TGTGCCAGCAGTACACCTAGCGGGAGAGGGTACGAGCAGTACTTC. Protein product: CASSTPSGRGYEQYF.

The table lists this clonotype with many counts. The chain carries TRBV11-2 and TRBJ2-3; D is ambiguous. This CDR3 is built from 12 residues. Germline V CDR1 and CDR2: SGHAT, FQNNGV. Deletions cut 3 bases from V and 6 bases from J, with 7 bases between. The CDR3 DNA reads as TGTGCCAGCAGCTTTATCCCCGATACGCAGTATTTT. As protein: CASSFIPDTQYF.

This clonotype was counted only a few times. This chain connects TRBV28 to TRBJ2-5, with 9 bases matching TRBD1. Trimming took 6 bases from V and 7 from J; bases not matched to a gene: 9. The CDR3 loop spans 14 amino acids. The germline gives CDR1 MDHEN, CDR2 SYDVKM. CDR3 protein: CASRETGGWGTQYF. CDR3 coding DNA: TGTGCCAGCAGGGAAACAGGGGGCTGGGGGACCCAGTACTTC.

The chain combines TRBV28 with TRBJ2-2, with D tentatively TRBD1 (5 bases). CDR3 length: 17 residues. Germline CDR1 MDHEN, CDR2 SYDVKM. V gave up 3 bases and J gave up 0 bases, with 14 bases separating them. The CDR3: CASSFPGWTPNTGELFF. The CDR3 DNA reads TGTGCCAGCAGTTTCCCTGGATGGACACCGAACACCGGGGAGCTGTTTTTT.

Ten or more counts support this clonotype. The chain combines TRBV24-1 with TRBJ2-2; no definite D call. CDR3 length equals 16 residues. Germline V CDR1 and CDR2: KGHDR, SFDVKD. Trimming shortened V by 2 bases and J by 0 bases, and 9 bases separated the two germline ends. The CDR3 DNA sequence: TGTGCCACCAGTGATTACGCCAGGACGAACACCGGGGAGCTGTTTTTT. Translating gives CATSDYARTNTGELFF.

V and J are TRBV7-9 and TRBJ2-2, with D tentatively TRBD1 (6 bases). CDR3 length: 18 amino acids. The V and J ends lost 4 bases and 4 bases respectively, with 22 bases between them. Germline V lookup: CDR1 SEHNR, CDR2 FQNEAQ (reference sequence). The CDR3 DNA reads TGTGCCAGCAGCTCCGGGACACTCCTTATGTCGACCACCGGGGAGCTGTTTTTT. Translation: CASSSGTLLMSTTGELFF.

This chain joins TRBV19 and TRBJ1-5; D is possibly TRBD1 (6 bases). V lost 9 bases, J lost 6 bases, and 18 bases lay in between. Germline V gene data show CDR1 as LNHDA and CDR2 as SQIVND (reference sequence). The CDR3 covers 14 residues. The CDR3 DNA reads as TGTGCCAGAAGTGTCAGGGGAGGTGGTCAGCCCCAGCATTTT. Residues: CARSVRGGGQPQHF.

This clonotype appeared once. Mismatch with germline at one junction end may stem from a read error. The chain joins TRBV28 to TRBJ1-3; D is undetermined. The CDR3 spans 14 residues. CDR1 and CDR2 from the germline V gene are MDHEN and SYDVKM. For the CDR3, the DNA is TGTGCCAGCAGTTTTTGGGCATCTGGAAACTCCATATATTTT. Its protein product is CASSFWASGNSIYF.

With respect to this clonotype: One junction end disagrees with the germline gene, perhaps due to a read error. J is TRBJ2-3 and V is TRBV19, with 10 bases aligning to TRBD2. This CDR3 is 15 amino acids long. Germline CDR1 is LNHDA and CDR2 is SQIVND (reference sequence). CDR3 nucleotides: TGTGCCAGTAGTATTGGGCTAGCGGGGGCAGATACGCTGTGTTTT. This translates into CASSIGLAGADTLCF.

The rearrangement links TRBV5-1 to TRBJ1-3; no firm D call. The CDR3 length is 19 residues. The germline V gene encodes CDR1 SGHRS and CDR2 YFSETQ. The germline V and J ends were trimmed by 0 bases and 0 bases, with 19 bases remaining between them. CDR3 residues: CASSLAGLPGFSSGNTIYF. The CDR3 bases are TGCGCCAGCAGCTTGGCGGGTTTACCGGGGTTCAGCTCTGGAAACACCATATATTTT.

The chain has TRBV4-2 and TRBJ2-7; the D is unclear. The CDR3 has 13 amino acids. Germline V CDR1 and CDR2: LGHNA, YNFKEQ. V was cut by 0 bases and J by 4 bases, with 7 bases left in between. CDR3 nucleotide sequence: TGTGCCAGCAGCCAAGATCAGAGGTACGAGCAGTACTTC. This gives the protein CASSQDQRYEQYF.

A note on this clonotype: With a much larger clone just one base away, this may be a read error. The rearrangement links TRBV6-6 to TRBJ1-5; D is uncertain. CDR3 size: 16 residues. Germline V gives CDR1 MNHNY, CDR2 SVGAGI (reference sequence). CDR3 region: CASNAGPDYSNQSQHF. CDR3 nucleotide sequence: TGTGCCAGCAACGCCGGGCCCGATTATAGCAATCAGTCCCAGCATTTT.

The V call is TRBV6-2 or TRBV6-3, the J call TRBJ2-3, with 7 nucleotides matching TRBD1. CDR1 MNHEY and CDR2 SVGEGT come from the germline V gene. V shed 6 bases, J shed 3 bases, and the junction held 3 bases outside the gene matches. CDR3 length: 13 residues. The CDR3, as DNA: TGTGCCAGCAGCCACAGGGGAACAGATACGCAGTATTTT. Its protein is CASSHRGTDTQYF.

This rearrangement joins TRBV28 to TRBJ2-7; 9 bases fit TRBD2. CDR3 length: 19 amino acids. Unmatched junction bases numbered 18, after V lost 3 bases and J lost 3 bases. CDR1 and CDR2 (germline): MDHEN, SYDVKM. The CDR3 nucleotides read TGTGCCAGCAGTTTCGGCCCGGGACTAGCTTTTCGAGCTAGCTACGAGCAGTACTTC. It yields the protein CASSFGPGLAFRASYEQYF.

This clonotype was detected many times. The chain combines TRBV9 with TRBJ2-2, with D maybe TRBD1 (5 bases). The germline gives CDR1 SGDLS, CDR2 YYNGEE. The CDR3 spans 15 residues. V lost 5 bases and J lost 5, with 16 bases in between. The CDR3 sequence: CASRVSDSPTGELFF. The DNA for the CDR3 is TGTGCCAGCAGGGTCTCTGACAGCCCTACCGGGGAGCTGTTTTTT.

This clonotype was seen a handful of times. J is TRBJ2-6 and V is TRBV4-3, with TRBD2 matching 12 bases. Germline CDR1 and CDR2: LGHNA and YSLEER. The CDR3 is 17 residues long. The V and J ends lost 5 bases and 5 bases, in that order; junction bases with no gene match: 7. The CDR3 is CASSARTSGIRANVLTF. The DNA for the CDR3 is TGCGCCAGCAGCGCGAGGACTAGCGGGATTAGGGCCAACGTCCTGACTTTC.

With respect to this clonotype: This may arise from a read error, as a much more abundant clone is one base away. The chain recombines TRBV6-6 with TRBJ2-3; 7 bases agree with TRBD2. From germline, CDR1 is MNHNY and CDR2 SVGAGI (reference sequence). The CDR3 is made up of 15 amino acids. The CDR3 nucleotides read TGTGCCAGCAGTCTTAGCGGGTGGGGCACAGATACGCAGTGTTTT. It yields the protein CASSLSGWGTDTQCF.

This clonotype was counted a few times. The chain links TRBV28 to TRBJ1-2; TRBD1 might be the D (5 bases). The germline gives CDR1 MDHEN, CDR2 SYDVKM. Trimming shortened V by 7 bases and J by 7 bases, and 19 bases separated the two germline ends. This CDR3 is built from 14 residues. The DNA of the CDR3 is TGTGCCAGCACCGACGGGACGGCCCATCTTGGCTACACCTTC. Amino acid sequence: CASTDGTAHLGYTF.

This clonotype was recorded at least ten times. The chain is built from TRBV7-9 and TRBJ2-1; D gene unclear. The V gene's germline CDR1 is SEHNR and CDR2 FQNEAQ (reference sequence). V was trimmed by 6 bases and J by 12 bases, leaving 21 bases between them. The CDR3 covers 14 residues. CDR3: CASSLGPPDFVQFF. The CDR3 coding sequence is TGTGCCAGCAGTCTTGGCCCGCCGGATTTTGTGCAGTTCTTC.

The chain couples TRBV7-9 to TRBJ2-2; D unclear. V lost 2 bases, J lost 4 bases, and 5 bases lay in between. Per germline, CDR1 SEHNR and CDR2 FQNEAQ (reference sequence). CDR3 length: 13 amino acids. CDR3 in amino acids: CASSLRVTGELFF. Written as DNA, the CDR3 is TGTGCCAGCAGCTTACGGGTCACCGGGGAGCTGTTTTTT.

For this clonotype: One junction end disagrees with the germline gene, perhaps due to a read error. The rearrangement links TRBV28 to TRBJ2-1; D remains ambiguous. In germline, CDR1 is MDHEN, CDR2 SYDVKM. The length of the CDR3 is 16 residues. CDR3 sequence reads: CASSLWADVNYNVQFF. DNA of the CDR3: TGTGCCAGCAGTTTATGGGCCGACGTGAACTACAATGTGCAGTTCTTC.

This clonotype was detected only a few times. The chain recombines TRBV28 with TRBJ1-1, with D hard to call. CDR3 length: 14 residues. The V gene's germline CDR1 is MDHEN and CDR2 SYDVKM. V was cut by 4 bases and J by 0 bases, with 9 bases left in between. As DNA, the CDR3 is TGTGCCAGCAGTTCACGACGATTGAACACTGAAGCTTTCTTT. Its translation: CASSSRRLNTEAFF.

About this clonotype itself: Mismatch with germline at one junction end may stem from a read error. This rearrangement joins TRBV12-3 or TRBV12-4 to TRBJ2-7; D is unresolved. CDR3 size: 15 residues. The CDR3 is CAGSLVALGTYEQYF. The CDR3 DNA reads as TGTGCCGGCAGTTTAGTCGCGTTGGGGACCTACGAGCAGTACTTC.

This chain connects TRBV28 to TRBJ1-1; tentative D call: TRBD1 (5 bases). The CDR3 runs to 13 residues. Trimming took off 6 bases at V and 7 bases at J, with 15 bases between the two ends. The germline V gene has CDR1 MDHEN and CDR2 SYDVKM. This CDR3 is CASRAFRDDEAFF. The CDR3 DNA reads TGTGCCAGCAGGGCATTCCGGGACGATGAAGCTTTCTTT.

V is TRBV28 and J is TRBJ2-2, with 7 bases aligning to TRBD1. CDR3 size: 15 residues. The germline gives CDR1 MDHEN, CDR2 SYDVKM. Unmatched junction bases numbered 7, after V lost 6 bases and J lost 3 bases. The CDR3 DNA reads TGTGCCAGCAGAATGGGACAGAAGGACACCGGGGAGCTGTTTTTT. Translating gives CASRMGQKDTGELFF.

The J gene is TRBJ2-3, the V gene TRBV11-2; D gene uncertain. Germline V gene lookup returns CDR1 SGHAT and CDR2 FQNNGV. The CDR3 runs 12 residues. Trimming took 1 base from V and 7 from J, leaving 6 bases between them. The CDR3 bases are TGTGCCAGCAGCTTAGGGGATCATACGCAGTATTTT. Protein: CASSLGDHTQYF. The full variable domain, completed using reference TRBV11-2 and TRBJ2-3, is EAGVAQSPRYKIIEKRQSVAFWCNPISGHATLYWYQQILGQGPKLLIQFQNNGVVDDSQLPKDRFSAERLKGVDSTLKIQPAKLEDSAVYLCASSLGDHTQYFGPGTRLTVL.